The clone carrying this T cell receptor beta chain has just a few counts. The antigen is not known. The CDR3 consists of 16 residues. The germline gives CDR1 SGHRS, CDR2 YFSETQ. V lost 0 bases and J lost 8, with 17 bases in between. This sample is drawn from a study of T cells after yellow fever vaccination. Study conclusions and caveats: Contaminants from the bulk population, in the form of abundant clonotypes, could be found in FACS-sorted repertoires. Weaker, the secondary response had a peak occurring faster, on day 5 versus 15. The study re-detected most primary-vaccination clones after the booster (96% CD4, 80% to 90% CD8).

Researchers made TCR cDNA using 5'RACE template switching, and this step added a universal primer site and UMIs. TCRdb ran MiXCR on the 5' RACE reads and lists one entry per CDR3 protein. This sample carries around 340,000 distinct CDR3 sequences, 8.7% of them seen once, and the ten largest clones take about 20%. The receptor was isolated from a young man who received the YFV17D yellow fever vaccine. The chain couples TRBV5-1 to TRBJ1-4; maybe TRBD1 (6 bases). This specimen consisted of PBMCs, obtained on the day of the first yellow fever vaccination. DNA for the CDR3: TGCGCCAGCAGCTTGGCTGGGACACGGAGGGAAGAAAAACTGTTTTTT. Its protein is CASSLAGTRREEKLFF. Full variable domain (outside the CDR3, taken from reference TRBV5-1 and TRBJ1-4): KAGVTQTPRYLIKTRGQQVTLSCSPISGHRSVSWYQQTPGQGLQFLFEYFSETQRNKGNFPGRFSGRQFSNSRSEMNVSTLELGDSALYLCASSLAGTRREEKLFFGSGTQLSVL.